This T cell receptor (beta chain) stems from a study of CD8 T cells in ankylosing spondylitis. TCRdb passed the 5' RACE reads through MiXCR, listing each CDR3 protein once. Of 700,000 to 850,000 distinct CDR3 sequences listed, 10% to 15% are singletons. Concerning this clonotype itself: The antigen remains unidentified.

CDR1 and CDR2 (germline): SGHTA, FQGNSA. Deletions cut 5 bases from V and 5 bases from J, with 12 bases between. CDR3 size: 13 residues. Regarding the study as a whole: Apparently characteristic of ankylosing spondylitis blood was a TCR beta motif (about eight highly homologous variants). Previous work reported some of these motif variants in the synovial fluid and blood of reactive arthritis.

This TCR came from a male donor with ankylosing spondylitis. V and J are TRBV7-2 and TRBJ2-5; D not resolved. The specimen was blood, either unsorted or a sorted T cell fraction (not recorded which). The CDR3 DNA follows: TGTGCCAGCAGCCCTCCGGCGCGGGAGACCCAGTACTTC. Its protein product is CASSPPARETQYF.